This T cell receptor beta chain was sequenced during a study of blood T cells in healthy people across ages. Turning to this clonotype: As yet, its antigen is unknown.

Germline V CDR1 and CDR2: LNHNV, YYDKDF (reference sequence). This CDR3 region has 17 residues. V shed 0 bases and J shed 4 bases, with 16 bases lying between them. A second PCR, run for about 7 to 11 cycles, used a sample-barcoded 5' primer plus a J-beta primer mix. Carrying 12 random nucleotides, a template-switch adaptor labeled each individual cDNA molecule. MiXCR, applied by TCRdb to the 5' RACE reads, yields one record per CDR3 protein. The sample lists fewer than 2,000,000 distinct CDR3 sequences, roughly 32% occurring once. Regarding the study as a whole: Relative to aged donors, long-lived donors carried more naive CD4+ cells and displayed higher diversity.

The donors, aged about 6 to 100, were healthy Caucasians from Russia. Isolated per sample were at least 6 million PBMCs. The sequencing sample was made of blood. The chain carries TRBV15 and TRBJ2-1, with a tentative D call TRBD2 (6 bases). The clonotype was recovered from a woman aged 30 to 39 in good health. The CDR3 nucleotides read TGTGCCACCAGCAGAGATAAGGACGGGGGTCCTTACAATGAGCAGTTCTTC. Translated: CATSRDKDGGPYNEQFF. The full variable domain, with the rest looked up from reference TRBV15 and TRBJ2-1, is DAMVIQNPRYQVTQFGKPVTLSCSQTLNHNVMYWYQQKSSQAPKLLFHYYDKDFNNEADTPDNFQSRRPNTSFCFLDIRSPGLGDTAMYLCATSRDKDGGPYNEQFFGPGTRLTVL.